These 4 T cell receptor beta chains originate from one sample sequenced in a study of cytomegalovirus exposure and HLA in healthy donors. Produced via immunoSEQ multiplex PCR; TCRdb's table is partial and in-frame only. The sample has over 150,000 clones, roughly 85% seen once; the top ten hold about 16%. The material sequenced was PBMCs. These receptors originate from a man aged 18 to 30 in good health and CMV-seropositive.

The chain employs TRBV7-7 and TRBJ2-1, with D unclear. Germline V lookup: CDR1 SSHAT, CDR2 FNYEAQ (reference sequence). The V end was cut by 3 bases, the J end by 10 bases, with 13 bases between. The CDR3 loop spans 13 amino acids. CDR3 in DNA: TGTGCCAGCAGCTTCGCCGCCGCTAGAGAGCAGTTCTTC. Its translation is CASSFAAAREQFF.

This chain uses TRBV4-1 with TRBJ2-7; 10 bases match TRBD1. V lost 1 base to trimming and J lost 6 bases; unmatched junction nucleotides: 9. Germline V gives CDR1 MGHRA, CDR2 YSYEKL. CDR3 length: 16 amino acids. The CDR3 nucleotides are TGCGCCAGCAGCCAAGGACCCGGGACAGGGGCCTCCGAGCAGTACTTC. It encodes CASSQGPGTGASEQYF.

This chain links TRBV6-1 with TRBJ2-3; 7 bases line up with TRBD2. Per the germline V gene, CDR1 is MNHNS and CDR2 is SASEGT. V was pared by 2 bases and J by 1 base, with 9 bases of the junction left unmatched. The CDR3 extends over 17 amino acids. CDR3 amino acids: CASSEYPTLAGTDTQYF. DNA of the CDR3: TGTGCCAGCAGTGAATATCCCACTCTAGCGGGCACAGATACGCAGTATTTT.

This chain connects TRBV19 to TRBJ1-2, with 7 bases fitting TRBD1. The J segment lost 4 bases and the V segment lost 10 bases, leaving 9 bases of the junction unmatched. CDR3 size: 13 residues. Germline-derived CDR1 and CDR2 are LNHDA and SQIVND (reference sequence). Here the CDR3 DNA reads TGTGCCACTCAGACAGGGTTGGGCTATGGCTACACCTTC. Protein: CATQTGLGYGYTF.